Sequencing of this T cell receptor (beta chain) was carried out in a study of blood T cell repertoires in COVID-19 (dated by TCRdb to 2020 to 2022). Describing the broader study: Collaborator samples came from the United States, Italy and Spain and covered acute and convalescent phases of COVID-19. Subjects who had been exposed to COVID-19, were actively infected with it, or had recovered from it provided the deeply sampled blood TCRbeta repertoires that made up the dataset. A freely available public database, intended as a resource for researchers studying the immune response to SARS-CoV-2, is where the repertoires were released. The material from the prospective study consisted of cDNA or gDNA derived from T cells, B-cell-depleted T cells, or PBMCs. Nearly every sample came with metadata listing a de-identified subject ID, COVID-19 status, age in years and sex. The samples were drawn from two sources: the first 160 participants of the ongoing ImmuneRACE study, and over 1,000 subjects contributed by 6 global collaborators. Where HLA class I and class II types were available, the types were taken from metadata supplied by the sample provider, not from assay-based typing.

TCRbeta CDR3 regions were amplified from genomic DNA using the immunoSEQ Assay, a bias-controlled multiplex PCR. For the original study's pipeline: Nucleated cell counts per sample were estimated from amplification of reference gene primers within the assay. To quantify the absolute abundance of each unique TCRbeta CDR3 rearrangement, sequence reads were collapsed and filtered. Productive Simpson clonality was computed per sample as the square root of Simpson's diversity index over productive rearrangements. Held by TCRdb, this immuneACCESS table contains in-frame sequences only and omits some clones. Under half of the omission traces to an unresolved V gene where checked; the cause of the rest is unknown. The V and J calls and clone size come from that table; D and trimming were worked out from the DNA. Across this sample there are roughly 42,000 clones, with roughly nine tenths seen only once. Jointly, the top ten make up 6.2% of the sample.

Beyond this particular receptor, the publication reports: Clinical and demographic metadata were provided uncurated, with the amount varying by source and participant.

Collaborating institutions collected whole blood in K2EDTA tubes following their own protocols. For TCRbeta analysis, collaborators shipped samples as frozen whole blood, isolated PBMCs, or DNA extracted from either of those sample types. Worth noting for this clone: What antigen it recognizes has not been identified. Per-nucleotide qualities are absent, and no much larger clonotype sits a single base away.

V and J are trimmed by 3 bases and 2 bases, and the gene matches miss 4 bases of the junction. From the germline V gene (reference sequence), CDR1 is LNHNV and CDR2 is YYDKDF. CDR3 length: 15 amino acids, cysteine to phenylalanine. Only the CDR3 portion is preserved as DNA: 45 bases, with reading frame beginning at the first base. The rearrangement joined TRBV15 to TRBJ2-1; 7 middle bases align to TRBD2. Sequences were obtained from peripheral blood. The receptor's source is a human donor in a cohort sampled during active COVID-19. CDR3 protein: CATSRASGTYNEQFF. The bases are TGTGCCACCAGCAGGGCTAGCGGTACCTACAATGAGCAGTTCTTC. The variable domain in full, with residues beyond the CDR3 obtained from the reference TRBV15 and TRBJ2-1 genes, is DAMVIQNPRYQVTQFGKPVTLSCSQTLNHNVMYWYQQKSSQAPKLLFHYYDKDFNNEADTPDNFQSRRPNTSFCFLDIRSPGLGDTAMYLCATSRASGTYNEQFFGPGTRLTVL.